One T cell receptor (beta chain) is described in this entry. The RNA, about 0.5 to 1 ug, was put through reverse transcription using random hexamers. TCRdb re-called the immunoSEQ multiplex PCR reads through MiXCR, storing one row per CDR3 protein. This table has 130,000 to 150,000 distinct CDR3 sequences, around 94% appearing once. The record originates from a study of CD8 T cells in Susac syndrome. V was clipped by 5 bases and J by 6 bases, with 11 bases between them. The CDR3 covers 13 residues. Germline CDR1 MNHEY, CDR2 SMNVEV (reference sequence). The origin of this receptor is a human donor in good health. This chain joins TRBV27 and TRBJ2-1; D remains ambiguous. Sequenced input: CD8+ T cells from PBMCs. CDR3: CASSDRRSNEQFF. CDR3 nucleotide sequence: TGTGCCAGCAGTGATCGAAGGAGCAATGAGCAGTTCTTC.